This T cell receptor beta chain comes out of a study of T cells after yellow fever vaccination. Study summary: SMART-Seq v4 Ultra Low Input served to prepare low-cell-number fractions.

General study findings and limits: The study re-detected most primary-vaccination clones after the booster (roughly 96% CD4, around 89% CD8). Highly abundant clonotypes carried over from the bulk population could end up in FACS-sorted repertoires as contaminants. A faster peak, day 5 versus 15, was reached by the weaker secondary response.

The germline gives CDR1 SGHRS, CDR2 YFSETQ. V trimming: 5 bases; J trimming: 0 bases; junction bases outside the gene matches: 6. The CDR3 consists of 16 residues. With regard to this clonotype: Antigen specificity is unknown.

TCRdb analysed the 5' RACE reads with MiXCR anew, one entry per CDR3 protein. The sample holds nearly 550,000 distinct CDR3 sequences, roughly 19% seen once. The TCR was taken from a man aged 30-40 years who received the YFV17D yellow fever vaccine. The starting material was PBMCs, obtained 15 days after the yellow fever booster vaccination. The rearrangement links TRBV5-1 to TRBJ1-1, with TRBD1 matching over 11 bases. DNA of the CDR3: TGCGCCAGCAGGGACAGGGGGCATGTAATGAACACTGAAGCTTTCTTT. Translating it yields CASRDRGHVMNTEAFF.